Sequencing of this T cell receptor beta chain was carried out in a study of shared clonotypes between healthy human individuals. The V and J ends lost 7 bases and 1 base, in that order; junction bases with no gene match: 8. Germline V gene sequence: CDR1 MNHNY, CDR2 SVGAGI (reference sequence). The CDR3 spans 15 residues. TCRdb's table, derived via immunoSEQ multiplex PCR, lists solely in-frame clones and lacks some. The sample holds some 2.1 million clones, 85% to 95% seen once. This chain connects TRBV6-6 to TRBJ2-5, with 8 positions matching TRBD1. The sample taken for sequencing was naive CD4+ T cells sorted from blood. Indicated subset: CD45RA+ positively selected. The source is a man between 18 and 29 years old in good health. CDR3 loop: CASKGPGTGQETQYF. The CDR3 coding sequence is TGTGCCAGCAAAGGGCCCGGGACAGGCCAAGAGACCCAGTACTTC.